Given below is one TCR beta chain in context. Its antigen is unidentified. The sample comes from a study of T-cell reconstitution after alpha-beta-depleted transplantation in children. Study results and limitations: At one year after transplant, newly produced T cells mostly accounted for T-cell counts and diversity. About two months after transplant, alpha-beta T cells reportedly came from several hundred expanded graft clones.

CDR1 is MNHEY, CDR2 SMNVEV, per germline (reference sequence). Trimming took off 5 bases at V and 4 bases at J, with 12 bases between the two ends. The CDR3 contains 14 residues. It was with unique molecular identifiers that the TCRbeta library was prepared. TCRdb ran MiXCR on the PCR reads and lists one entry per CDR3 protein. The sample shows around 80,000 distinct CDR3 sequences, about a sixth of them seen only once. The V and J genes are TRBV27 and TRBJ2-1; D ambiguous. This receptor was obtained from a male patient between 2 and 15 years old who had a stem cell transplant for acute lymphoblastic leukemia, so the T cells may come from the graft donor. The input for sequencing was PBMCs, mostly from graft donor cells, taken 360 days after TCRalphabeta/CD19-depleted stem cell transplant. CDR3 DNA sequence: TGTGCCAGCAGTCTGGTCCCCTTTTACAATGAGCAGTTCTTC. This translates into CASSLVPFYNEQFF.